Following are 31 T cell receptor beta chains from one sample sequenced in a study of human T cells and chemical hapten exposure. Via MiXCR, TCRdb re-called the RACE reads, giving one row per CDR3 protein. The data hold about 120,000 distinct CDR3 sequences, with roughly 13% observed a single time. Time point given: patch test 1, 2 weeks after DPC sensitization. Treatment described: therapeutic diphenylcyclopropenone sensitization with weekly scalp DPC. The specimen was whole blood, collected in connection with sensitization to the hapten diphenylcyclopropenone (DPC). Receptor source: a man between 18 and 35 years old with alopecia areata. Some clones in this sample may be carry-over from other donors' samples.

This clonotype was observed many times. The chain combines TRBV5-4 with TRBJ2-2, with unresolved D. Germline CDR1 SGHNT, CDR2 YYREEE (reference sequence). V shed 1 base and J shed 8 bases, with 3 bases lying between them. The CDR3 is 11 amino acids. CDR3 residues: CASSLMGELFF. In nucleotides, the CDR3 is TGTGCCAGCAGCTTGATGGGGGAGCTGTTTTTT.

The chain couples TRBV6-5 to TRBJ1-1; 9 bases agree with TRBD1. V dropped 3 bases and J dropped 0; count of bases not matched to a gene: 2. From germline, CDR1 is MNHEY and CDR2 SVGAGI. CDR3 size: 15 residues. The CDR3 nucleotides are TGTGCCAGCAGTTATGGGACAGGGATGAACACTGAAGCTTTCTTT. Protein: CASSYGTGMNTEAFF.

This chain links TRBV2 with TRBJ1-2, with D possibly matching TRBD1 (5 bases). Germline V gene data show CDR1 as SNHLY and CDR2 as FYNNEI. V was pared by 6 bases and J by 2 bases, with 16 bases between. The CDR3 has 15 amino acids. The CDR3 DNA reads as TGTGCCAGCAGACCGACAGATTTCCTAAACTATGGCTACACCTTC. Its protein product is CASRPTDFLNYGYTF.

This clonotype was observed a handful of times. This chain links TRBV5-6 with TRBJ1-6; weak D call: TRBD1 (5 bases). Trimming left V 3 bases short and J 12 bases short, with 13 bases between. This CDR3 spans 13 amino acids. Germline assignment: CDR1 SGHDT and CDR2 YYEEEE. CDR3 sequence reads: CASSSVQGVPLHF. The CDR3, as DNA: TGTGCCAGCAGCTCGGTCCAAGGGGTACCCCTCCACTTT.

This clonotype was seen more than once but under ten times. This sequence joins TRBV9 and TRBJ2-5; D uncertain. Germline V gives CDR1 SGDLS, CDR2 YYNGEE. This CDR3 contains 12 residues. The germline V and J ends were trimmed by 0 bases and 3 bases, with 3 bases remaining between them. CDR3 DNA: TGTGCCAGCAGCGTAGGTGAAGAGACCCAGTACTTC. As protein: CASSVGEETQYF.

CDR3 protein: CASSKLAGSQETQYF. Here the CDR3 DNA reads TGTGCCAGCAGTAAACTAGCGGGGAGTCAAGAGACCCAGTACTTC. The rearrangement links TRBV6-2 or TRBV6-3 to TRBJ2-5, with 10 bases matching TRBD2. After removal of 5 bases from V and 2 bases from J, the junction contained 5 bases not matched to a gene. CDR3 length: 15 residues. Germline V gene sequence: CDR1 MNHEY, CDR2 SVGEGT.

This clonotype was recorded many times. The J gene is TRBJ2-1, the V gene TRBV11-2, with D perhaps matching TRBD1 or TRBD2 (5 bases each). The V gene lost 3 bases and the J gene lost 4 bases, with 10 bases spanning the gap. CDR1 and CDR2 (germline): SGHAT, FQNNGV. The CDR3 is 14 amino acids. The CDR3 coding sequence is TGTGCCAGCAGCTTGGGACCGACTTACAATGAGCAGTTCTTC. It yields the protein CASSLGPTYNEQFF.

This clonotype occurred a few times. The CDR3 protein is CASSLLSGELFF. CDR3 DNA sequence: TGTGCCAGCAGCTTGCTATCCGGGGAGCTGTTTTTT. This chain connects TRBV5-5 to TRBJ2-2; D gene ambiguous. This CDR3 has 12 residues. With 1 base removed from V and 6 bases from J, the gap between germline ends came to 4 bases. Germline V gene data show CDR1 as SGHKS and CDR2 as YYEKEE (reference sequence).

This clonotype was detected a few times. The V call is TRBV24-1, the J call TRBJ2-2; D remains unclear. The CDR3 contains 11 residues. V dropped 3 bases and J dropped 7 bases, with 2 bases sitting between them. CDR1 KGHDR and CDR2 SFDVKD come from the germline V gene. The CDR3 loop is CATSDVGELFF. For the CDR3, the DNA is TGTGCCACCAGTGATGTCGGGGAGCTGTTTTTT.

This clonotype was recorded only once. With a much larger clone just one base away, this may be a read error. V usage is TRBV27 and J usage is TRBJ2-7; 8 positions agree with TRBD1. The trim removed 5 bases at V and 3 bases at J, leaving 12 bases unmatched. In germline, CDR1 is MNHEY, CDR2 SMNVEV (reference sequence). CDR3 length: 16 amino acids. CDR3 nucleotides: TGTGCCAGCAGTCCCGCGGGACAGGCGGCGTACTACGAGCAGTACTTC. This codes for CASSPAGQAAYYEQYF.

This clonotype was recorded many times. The V gene is TRBV10-3, the J gene TRBJ2-7, with TRBD1 identical over 7 bases. The V and J ends lost 6 bases and 4 bases, in that order; junction bases with no gene match: 9. The CDR3 covers 14 residues. CDR1 and CDR2 from the germline V gene are ENHRY and SYGVKD. The chain's CDR3 is CAIRPDRDRYEQYV. As DNA, the CDR3 is TGTGCCATCAGACCCGACAGGGACAGATACGAGCAGTACGTC.

This chain uses TRBV7-9 with TRBJ2-1, with 10 nucleotides matching TRBD1. The germline CDR1 and CDR2 sequences are SEHNR and FQNEAQ (reference sequence). This CDR3 is 16 amino acids long. Trimming at V came to 5 bases and at J to 6 bases, leaving 10 bases not matched to a gene. CDR3 sequence reads: CASSPVGTGVSNEQFF. CDR3 in DNA: TGTGCCAGCAGCCCAGTTGGGACAGGGGTCTCCAATGAGCAGTTCTTC. The whole variable domain, remainder taken from reference TRBV7-9 and TRBJ2-1, is DTGVSQNPRHKITKRGQNVTFRCDPISEHNRLYWYRQTLGQGPEFLTYFQNEAQLEKSRLLSDRFSAERPKGSFSTLEIQRTEQGDSAMYLCASSPVGTGVSNEQFFGPGTRLTVL.

The V call is TRBV20-1, the J call TRBJ2-2; the D gene is possibly TRBD2 (6 bases). V gave up 3 bases and J gave up 3 bases, with 14 bases separating them. The germline gives CDR1 DFQATT, CDR2 SNEGSKA (reference sequence). This CDR3 is 15 amino acids long. Here the CDR3 reads CSARGQGGDTGELFF. CDR3 nucleotide sequence: TGCAGTGCTAGGGGCCAAGGAGGGGACACCGGGGAGCTGTTTTTT.

The chain joins TRBV4-2 to TRBJ1-2; D gene unclear. The CDR3 extends over 13 amino acids. Germline CDR1 is LGHNA and CDR2 is YNFKEQ. Trimming shortened V by 1 base and J by 8 bases, and 11 bases separated the two germline ends. The CDR3, as DNA: TGTGCCAGCAGCCAAGTAGTTGGACGAGGCTACACCTTC. Translating it yields CASSQVVGRGYTF.

The rearrangement uses TRBV12-3 or TRBV12-4 and TRBJ2-1, with D perhaps TRBD2 (6 bases). With 6 bases removed from V and 2 bases from J, the gap between germline ends came to 14 bases. The CDR3 has 15 residues. CDR3 sequence reads: CASRGASVAYNEQFF. CDR3 nucleotide sequence: TGTGCCAGCAGGGGTGCTAGCGTAGCCTACAATGAGCAGTTCTTC.

This chain joins TRBV7-2 and TRBJ2-3; 8 positions match TRBD1. The CDR3 extends over 15 amino acids. From germline, CDR1 is SGHTA and CDR2 FQGNSA. The V gene end was trimmed by 1 base and the J gene end by 1 base; junction bases not matched to a gene: 1. The CDR3 DNA reads as TGTGCCAGCAGCTTAGTGGGACAGGGCACAGATACGCAGTATTTT. Amino acids: CASSLVGQGTDTQYF.

Only a few counts were recorded for this clonotype. The rearrangement links TRBV6-6 to TRBJ2-7; a weak D match, TRBD2 (5 bases). Per the germline V gene, CDR1 is MNHNY and CDR2 is SVGAGI (reference sequence). V lost 5 bases, J lost 2 bases, and 16 bases lay in between. The CDR3 is 15 residues long. CDR3 sequence: CASSLARGDAYEQYF. Written as DNA, the CDR3 is TGTGCCAGCAGTCTAGCACGCGGTGACGCCTACGAGCAGTACTTC.

The chain links TRBV5-4 to TRBJ1-5; 8 bases align to TRBD1. The CDR3 sequence is 13 residues long. Germline trimming cut 5 bases from V and 7 bases from J; bases unmatched to any gene: 5. Looked up from germline, CDR1 is SGHNT and CDR2 is YYREEE (reference sequence). This CDR3 is CASSTGGEQPQHF. For the CDR3, the DNA is TGTGCCAGCAGTACAGGGGGGGAACAGCCCCAGCATTTT.

V and J are TRBV5-1 and TRBJ1-2; D unresolved. The CDR3 runs to 16 residues. Germline V gives CDR1 SGHRS, CDR2 YFSETQ. Deletions cut 4 bases from V and 2 bases from J, with 18 bases between. In DNA, the CDR3 is TGCGCCAGCAGCCAACGCCCCTCGGAGGGAAACTATGGCTACACCTTC. It is translated as CASSQRPSEGNYGYTF.

This clonotype was picked up a small number of times. The chain combines TRBV7-2 with TRBJ1-2; maybe TRBD1 (6 bases). CDR1 is SGHTA and CDR2 is FQGNSA in the germline V gene. The V gene lost 4 bases and the J gene lost 4 bases, with 7 bases spanning the gap. CDR3 length: 12 amino acids. The CDR3, as DNA: TGTGCCAGCAGCTCGGACAGCTATGGCTACACCTTC. Translated: CASSSDSYGYTF.

This clonotype showed up just a few times. The V gene is TRBV6-2 or TRBV6-3, the J gene TRBJ1-5; a possible D gene is TRBD1 (5 bases). The CDR3 spans 12 residues. In germline, CDR1 is MNHEY, CDR2 SVGEGT. V lost 6 bases to trimming and J lost 7 bases, with 10 bases between them. In nucleotides, the CDR3 is TGTGCCAGCAGCCAGGGTTACCAGCCCCAGCATTTT. Protein: CASSQGYQPQHF.

The chain is built from TRBV5-1 and TRBJ1-3, with D unresolved. Germline V CDR1 and CDR2: SGHRS, YFSETQ. The CDR3 loop spans 16 amino acids. Trimming pared 4 bases from V and 0 bases from J, leaving 14 bases between. The chain's CDR3 is CASSLTAGSSGNTIYF. Written as DNA, the CDR3 is TGCGCCAGCAGCCTGACGGCGGGGAGCTCTGGAAACACCATATATTTT. Looking up the rest from reference TRBV5-1 and TRBJ1-3 gives the full variable domain: KAGVTQTPRYLIKTRGQQVTLSCSPISGHRSVSWYQQTPGQGLQFLFEYFSETQRNKGNFPGRFSGRQFSNSRSEMNVSTLELGDSALYLCASSLTAGSSGNTIYFGEGSWLTVV.

This sequence joins TRBV6-6 and TRBJ1-5, with 7 bases aligning to TRBD1. The V gene's germline CDR1 is MNHNY and CDR2 SVGAGI (reference sequence). The CDR3 runs 14 residues. Losses at the gene ends were 6 bases for V and 5 bases for J; bases not matched to a gene: 7. The CDR3 loop is CASSSGQLDQPQHF. DNA for the CDR3: TGTGCCAGCAGCTCGGGACAGTTAGATCAGCCCCAGCATTTT.

There are a few counts of this clonotype. V is TRBV12-3 or TRBV12-4 and J is TRBJ2-3; D remains unclear. CDR3 length: 13 amino acids. Trimming removed 6 bases from V and 5 bases from J, with 12 bases in between. CDR3 DNA sequence: TGTGCCAGCAGACCCGACGGGCGAGATACGCAGTATTTT. Translating it yields CASRPDGRDTQYF.

This clonotype was detected only a few times. The CDR3 sequence is CSARRRDLNSPLHF. In DNA, the CDR3 is TGCAGTGCTAGAAGACGGGATCTTAATTCACCCCTCCACTTT. This rearrangement joins TRBV20-1 to TRBJ1-6, with D hard to call. The CDR3 covers 14 residues. Germline V lookup: CDR1 DFQATT, CDR2 SNEGSKA (reference sequence). V lost 2 bases and J lost 6, with 11 bases in between.

This clonotype was seen a handful of times. The J gene is TRBJ1-2, the V gene TRBV4-3, with 7 bases matching TRBD1. CDR1 is LGHNA and CDR2 is YSLEER in the germline V gene. The CDR3 covers 16 residues. V trimming: 3 bases; J trimming: 4 bases; junction bases outside the gene matches: 11. The CDR3 DNA follows: TGCGCCAGCAGCCATTGGGGCCAGGGGGGTATCTATGGCTACACCTTC. Translating gives CASSHWGQGGIYGYTF.

This clonotype was detected only a few times. This sequence joins TRBV29-1 and TRBJ1-1, with D possibly TRBD1 on 6 matching bases. The CDR3 consists of 13 residues. Trimming removed 4 bases at V and 3 bases at J, with 12 bases between. Germline V CDR1 and CDR2: SQVTM, ANQGSEA. The CDR3 DNA is TGCAGCGTTGTCAGGGGCGAATACACTGAAGCTTTCTTT. As protein: CSVVRGEYTEAFF.

This clonotype was detected only a few times. The chain has TRBV19 and TRBJ2-5, with TRBD1 identical over 11 bases. This CDR3 has 16 amino acids. The V gene's germline CDR1 is LNHDA and CDR2 SQIVND (reference sequence). J lost 5 bases, V lost 7 bases, and 12 bases had no gene match. CDR3: CASIFLRTGGIETQYF. The CDR3 DNA is TGTGCCAGTATTTTTTTGAGGACAGGGGGCATCGAGACCCAGTACTTC.

V usage is TRBV7-9 and J usage is TRBJ1-6; D is uncertain. This CDR3 comprises 13 residues. CDR1 is SEHNR, CDR2 FQNEAQ, per germline (reference sequence). The V end lost 5 bases, the J end lost 5 bases, and 7 bases lay between the germline ends. Written as DNA, the CDR3 is TGTGCCAGCAGCCCCCCGAATAATTCACCCCTCCACTTT. It is translated as CASSPPNNSPLHF. The variable domain in full, with the rest retrieved from reference TRBV7-9 and TRBJ1-6, is DTGVSQNPRHKITKRGQNVTFRCDPISEHNRLYWYRQTLGQGPEFLTYFQNEAQLEKSRLLSDRFSAERPKGSFSTLEIQRTEQGDSAMYLCASSPPNNSPLHFGNGTRLTVT.

In its sample, this clonotype was seen a few times. The gene calls are TRBV4-1 and TRBJ1-1; D gene ambiguous. The germline V gene has CDR1 MGHRA and CDR2 YSYEKL. The CDR3 spans 21 residues. V lost 3 bases and J 6 bases, leaving 35 bases between the germline ends. This CDR3 reads CASSHDPRNRLWPRGKSEAFF. The CDR3 nucleotides read TGCGCCAGCAGCCATGACCCCCGGAACAGACTGTGGCCTCGGGGTAAATCTGAAGCTTTCTTT.

Written as DNA, the CDR3 is TGCGCCAGCAGCCAGACAGGGCTATACACCGGGGAGCTGTTTTTT. Its translation is CASSQTGLYTGELFF. This sequence joins TRBV5-1 and TRBJ2-2, with 7 bases lining up with TRBD1. J was trimmed by 3 bases and V by 4 bases; bases with no gene match: 6. The CDR3 is made up of 15 amino acids. CDR1 and CDR2 from the germline V gene are SGHRS and YFSETQ.